This T cell receptor beta chain was recovered during a study of technical replicates of blood from a few donors. The method was immunoSEQ multiplex PCR; TCRdb's version includes in-frame clones alone and lacks a portion of them. The sample has about 75,000 clones, 91% seen once. Germline CDR1 and CDR2: SGHTA and FQGTGA. Trimming left V 5 bases short and J 6 bases short, with 10 bases between. This CDR3 comprises 13 residues. The chain carries TRBV7-3 and TRBJ2-2; a possible D gene is TRBD2 (5 bases). The specimen sequenced was T cells isolated from PBMCs. The clonotype originates from a human donor in good health. Some clones in this sample may be carry-over from other donors' samples. DNA of the CDR3: TGTGCCAGCAGCCTACTAGTGGCCGGGGAGCTGTTTTTT. It translates to CASSLLVAGELFF.